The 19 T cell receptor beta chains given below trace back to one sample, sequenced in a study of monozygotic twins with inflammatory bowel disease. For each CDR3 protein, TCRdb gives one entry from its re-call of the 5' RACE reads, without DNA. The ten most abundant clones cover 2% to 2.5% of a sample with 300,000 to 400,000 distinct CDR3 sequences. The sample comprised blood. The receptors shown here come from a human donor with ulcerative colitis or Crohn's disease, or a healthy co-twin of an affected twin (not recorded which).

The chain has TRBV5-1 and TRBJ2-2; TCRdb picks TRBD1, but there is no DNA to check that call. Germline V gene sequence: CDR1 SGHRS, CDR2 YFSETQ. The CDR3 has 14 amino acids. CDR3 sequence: CASRTGDRTGELFF.

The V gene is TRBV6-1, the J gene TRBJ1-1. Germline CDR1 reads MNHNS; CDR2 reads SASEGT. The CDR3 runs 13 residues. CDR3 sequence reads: CASNQASNTEAFF.

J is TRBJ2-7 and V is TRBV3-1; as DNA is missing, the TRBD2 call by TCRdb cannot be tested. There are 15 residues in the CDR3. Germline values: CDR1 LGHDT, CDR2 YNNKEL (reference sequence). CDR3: CASSQSPGLNSEQYF.

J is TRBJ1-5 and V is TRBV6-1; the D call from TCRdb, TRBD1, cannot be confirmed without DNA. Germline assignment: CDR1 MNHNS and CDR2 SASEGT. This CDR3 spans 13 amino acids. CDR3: CASSAVGGQPQHF.

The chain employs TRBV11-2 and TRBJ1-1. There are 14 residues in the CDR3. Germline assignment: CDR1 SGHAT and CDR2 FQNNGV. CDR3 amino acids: CASSSIIKWTEAFF.

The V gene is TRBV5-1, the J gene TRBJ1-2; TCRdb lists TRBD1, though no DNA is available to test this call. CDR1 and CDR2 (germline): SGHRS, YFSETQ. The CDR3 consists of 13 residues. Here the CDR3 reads CASSFAGGSGYTF.

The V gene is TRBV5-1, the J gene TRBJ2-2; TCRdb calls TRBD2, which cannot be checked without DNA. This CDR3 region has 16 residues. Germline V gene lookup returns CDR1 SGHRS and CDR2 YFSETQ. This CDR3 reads CASSLVQGSLVGELFF. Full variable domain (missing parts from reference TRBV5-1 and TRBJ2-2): KAGVTQTPRYLIKTRGQQVTLSCSPISGHRSVSWYQQTPGQGLQFLFEYFSETQRNKGNFPGRFSGRQFSNSRSEMNVSTLELGDSALYLCASSLVQGSLVGELFFGEGSRLTVL.

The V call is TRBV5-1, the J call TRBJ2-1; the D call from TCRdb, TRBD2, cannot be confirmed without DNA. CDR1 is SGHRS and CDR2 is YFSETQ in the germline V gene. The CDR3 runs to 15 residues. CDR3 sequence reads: CASLAETSSYNEQFF.

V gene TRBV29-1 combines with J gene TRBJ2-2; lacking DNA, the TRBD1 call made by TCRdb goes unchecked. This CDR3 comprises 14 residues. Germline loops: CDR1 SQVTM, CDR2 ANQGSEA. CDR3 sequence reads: CSVGKGTNTGELFF.

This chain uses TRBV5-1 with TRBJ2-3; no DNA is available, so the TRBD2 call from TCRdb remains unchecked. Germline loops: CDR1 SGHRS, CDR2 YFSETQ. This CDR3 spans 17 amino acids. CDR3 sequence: CASSLVLAGGFTDTQYF.

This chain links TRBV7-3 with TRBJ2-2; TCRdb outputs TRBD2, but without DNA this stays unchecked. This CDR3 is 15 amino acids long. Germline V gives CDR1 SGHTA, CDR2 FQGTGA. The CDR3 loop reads CASSLRGRGAGELFF.

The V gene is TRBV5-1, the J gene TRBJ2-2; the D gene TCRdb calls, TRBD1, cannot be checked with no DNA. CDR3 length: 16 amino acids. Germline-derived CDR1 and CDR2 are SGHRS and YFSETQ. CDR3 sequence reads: CASSPLAPGNTGELFF.

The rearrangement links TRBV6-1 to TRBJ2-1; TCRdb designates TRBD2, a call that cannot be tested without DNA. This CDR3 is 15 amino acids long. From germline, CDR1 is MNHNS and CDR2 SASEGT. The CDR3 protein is CASSPGLAADNEQFF.

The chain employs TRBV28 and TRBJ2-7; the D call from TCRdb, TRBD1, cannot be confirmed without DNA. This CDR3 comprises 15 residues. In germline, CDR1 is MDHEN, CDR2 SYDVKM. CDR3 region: CASSPRTGYSYEQYF.

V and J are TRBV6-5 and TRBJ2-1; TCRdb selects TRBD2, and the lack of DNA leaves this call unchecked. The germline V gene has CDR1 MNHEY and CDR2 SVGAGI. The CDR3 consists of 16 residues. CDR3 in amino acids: CASSYSVGTSEAEQFF.

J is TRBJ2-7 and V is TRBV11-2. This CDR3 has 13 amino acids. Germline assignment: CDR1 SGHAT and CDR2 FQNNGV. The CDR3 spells CASGHGSSYEQYF.

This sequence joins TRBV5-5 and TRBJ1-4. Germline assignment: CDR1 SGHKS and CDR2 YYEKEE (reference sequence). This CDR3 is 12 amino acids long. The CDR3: CASSLEPEKLFF.

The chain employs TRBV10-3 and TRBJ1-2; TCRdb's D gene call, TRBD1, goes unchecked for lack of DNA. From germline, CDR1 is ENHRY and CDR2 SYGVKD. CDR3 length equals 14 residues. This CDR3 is CAISEGTGGYGYTF.

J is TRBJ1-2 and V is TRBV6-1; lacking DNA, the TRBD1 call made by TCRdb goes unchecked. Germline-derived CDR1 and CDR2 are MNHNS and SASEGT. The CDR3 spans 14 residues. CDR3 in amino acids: CASTKDREGYGYTF.